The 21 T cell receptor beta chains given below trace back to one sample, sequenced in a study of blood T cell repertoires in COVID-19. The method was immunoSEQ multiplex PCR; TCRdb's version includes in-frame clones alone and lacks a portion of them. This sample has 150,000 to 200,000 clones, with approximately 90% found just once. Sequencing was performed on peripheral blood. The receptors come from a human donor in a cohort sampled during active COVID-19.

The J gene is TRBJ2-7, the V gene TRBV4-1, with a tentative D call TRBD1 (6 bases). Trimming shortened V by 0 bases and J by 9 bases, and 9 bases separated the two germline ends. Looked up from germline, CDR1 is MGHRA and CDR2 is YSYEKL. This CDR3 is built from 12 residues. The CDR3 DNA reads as TGCGCCAGCAGCCAAGATCAGGGGTCGCAGTACTTC. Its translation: CASSQDQGSQYF.

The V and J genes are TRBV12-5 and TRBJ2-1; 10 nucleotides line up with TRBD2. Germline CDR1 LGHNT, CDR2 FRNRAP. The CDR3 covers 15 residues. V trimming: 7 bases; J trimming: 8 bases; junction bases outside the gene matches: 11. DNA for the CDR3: TGTGCTAGTGCCTTAGGTCTAGCGGGGGTGGATGAGCAGTTCTTC. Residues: CASALGLAGVDEQFF. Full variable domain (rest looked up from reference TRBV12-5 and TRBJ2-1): DARVTQTPRHKVTEMGQEVTMRCQPILGHNTVFWYRQTMMQGLELLAYFRNRAPLDDSGMPKDRFSAEMPDATLATLKIQPSEPRDSAVYFCASALGLAGVDEQFFGPGTRLTVL.

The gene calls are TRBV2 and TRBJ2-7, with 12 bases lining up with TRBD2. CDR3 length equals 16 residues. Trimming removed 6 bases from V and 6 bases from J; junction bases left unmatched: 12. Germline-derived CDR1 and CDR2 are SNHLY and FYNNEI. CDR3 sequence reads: CASSASRLAGVGEQYF. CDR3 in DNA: TGTGCCAGCAGCGCTTCCCGACTAGCGGGAGTAGGCGAGCAGTACTTC. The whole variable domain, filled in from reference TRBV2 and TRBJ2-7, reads EPEVTQTPSHQVTQMGQEVILRCVPISNHLYFYWYRQILGQKVEFLVSFYNNEISEKSEIFDDQFSVERPDGSNFTLKIRSTKLEDSAMYFCASSASRLAGVGEQYFGPGTRLTVT.

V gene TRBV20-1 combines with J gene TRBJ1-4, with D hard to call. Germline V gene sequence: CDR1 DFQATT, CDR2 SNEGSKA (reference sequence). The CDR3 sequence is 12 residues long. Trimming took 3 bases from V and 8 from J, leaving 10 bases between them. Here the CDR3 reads CSASLGHEKLFF. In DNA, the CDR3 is TGCAGTGCTAGTTTGGGCCACGAAAAACTGTTTTTT.

As DNA, the CDR3 is TGTGCCAGCACAGGAAGCACAGATACGCAGTATTTT. Translation: CASTGSTDTQYF. V is TRBV11-2 and J is TRBJ2-3; D unresolved. Germline V gene sequence: CDR1 SGHAT, CDR2 FQNNGV. The CDR3 runs 12 residues. V lost 7 bases, J lost 0 bases, and 5 bases lay in between.

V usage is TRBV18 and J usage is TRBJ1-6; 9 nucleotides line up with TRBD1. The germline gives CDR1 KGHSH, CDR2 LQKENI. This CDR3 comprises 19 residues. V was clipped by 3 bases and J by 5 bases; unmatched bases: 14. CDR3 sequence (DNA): TGTGCCAGCTCACCCTTTTCTGTACAGGGGGCAATGGATAATTCACCCCTCCACTTT. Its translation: CASSPFSVQGAMDNSPLHF.

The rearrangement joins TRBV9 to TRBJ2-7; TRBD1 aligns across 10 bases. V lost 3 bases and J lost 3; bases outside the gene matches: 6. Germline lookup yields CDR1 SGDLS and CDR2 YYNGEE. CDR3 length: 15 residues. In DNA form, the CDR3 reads TGTGCCAGCAGCGCCTCGGGACAGGGGTTCTACGAGCAGTACTTC. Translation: CASSASGQGFYEQYF.

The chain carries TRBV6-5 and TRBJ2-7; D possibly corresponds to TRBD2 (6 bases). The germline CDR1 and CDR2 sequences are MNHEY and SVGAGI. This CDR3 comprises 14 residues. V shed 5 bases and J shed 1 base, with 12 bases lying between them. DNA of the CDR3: TGTGCCAGCAGTAAGACTAGAAGTTCCTACGAGCAGTACTTC. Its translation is CASSKTRSSYEQYF.

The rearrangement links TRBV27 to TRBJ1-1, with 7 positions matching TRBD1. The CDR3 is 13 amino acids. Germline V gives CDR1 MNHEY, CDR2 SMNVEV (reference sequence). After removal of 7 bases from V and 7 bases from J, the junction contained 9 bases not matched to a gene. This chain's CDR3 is CASTAQGVGEAFF. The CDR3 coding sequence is TGTGCCAGCACCGCCCAGGGGGTCGGTGAAGCTTTCTTT.

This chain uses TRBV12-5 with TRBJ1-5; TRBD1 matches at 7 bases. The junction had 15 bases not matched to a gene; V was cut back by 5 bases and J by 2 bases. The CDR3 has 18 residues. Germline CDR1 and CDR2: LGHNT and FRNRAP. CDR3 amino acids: CASGRRNLGQLGNQPQHF. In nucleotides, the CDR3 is TGTGCTAGTGGTCGCCGGAACTTGGGACAGTTGGGCAATCAGCCCCAGCATTTT.

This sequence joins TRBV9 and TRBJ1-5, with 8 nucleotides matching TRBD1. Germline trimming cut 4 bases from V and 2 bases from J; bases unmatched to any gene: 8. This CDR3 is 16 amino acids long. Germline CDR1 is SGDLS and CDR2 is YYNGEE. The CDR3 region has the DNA TGTGCCAGCAGCTTCTACAGGGGGATTGGCAATCAGCCCCAGCATTTT. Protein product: CASSFYRGIGNQPQHF.

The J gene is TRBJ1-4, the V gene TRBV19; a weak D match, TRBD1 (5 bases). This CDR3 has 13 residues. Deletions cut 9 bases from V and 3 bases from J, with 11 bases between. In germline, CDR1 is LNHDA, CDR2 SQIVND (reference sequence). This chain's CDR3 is CARQTDPNEKLFF. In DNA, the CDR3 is TGTGCCAGACAGACAGACCCTAATGAAAAACTGTTTTTT.

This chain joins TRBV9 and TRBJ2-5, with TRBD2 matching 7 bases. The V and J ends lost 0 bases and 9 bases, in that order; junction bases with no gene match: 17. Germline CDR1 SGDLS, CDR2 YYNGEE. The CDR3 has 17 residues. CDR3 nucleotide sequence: TGTGCCAGCAGCGTAGACGTCCGGGGGGTGAGCTTTAGGGCCCAGTACTTC. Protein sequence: CASSVDVRGVSFRAQYF.

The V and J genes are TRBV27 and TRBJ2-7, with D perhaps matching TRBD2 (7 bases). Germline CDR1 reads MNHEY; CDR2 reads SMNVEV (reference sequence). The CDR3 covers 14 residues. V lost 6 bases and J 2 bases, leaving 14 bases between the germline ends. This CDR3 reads CASRGGGQAYEQYF. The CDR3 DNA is TGTGCCAGCAGAGGCGGGGGCCAAGCCTACGAGCAGTACTTC.

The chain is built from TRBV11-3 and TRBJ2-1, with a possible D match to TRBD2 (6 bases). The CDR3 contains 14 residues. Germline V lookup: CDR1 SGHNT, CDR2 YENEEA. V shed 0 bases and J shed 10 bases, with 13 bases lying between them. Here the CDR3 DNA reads TGTGCCAGCAGCTTAGAACATGGAGGGCAGGAGCAGTTCTTC. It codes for CASSLEHGGQEQFF.

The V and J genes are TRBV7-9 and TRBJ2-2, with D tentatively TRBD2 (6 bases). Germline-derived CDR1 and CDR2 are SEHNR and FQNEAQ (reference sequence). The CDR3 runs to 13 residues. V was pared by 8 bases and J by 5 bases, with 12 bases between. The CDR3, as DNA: TGTGCCAGCGGCGGGATAGTAACCGGGGAGCTGTTTTTT. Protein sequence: CASGGIVTGELFF.

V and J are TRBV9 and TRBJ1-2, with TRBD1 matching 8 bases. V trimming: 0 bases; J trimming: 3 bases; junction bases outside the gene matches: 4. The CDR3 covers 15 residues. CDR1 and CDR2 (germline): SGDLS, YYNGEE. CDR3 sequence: CASSVGQGSYYGYTF. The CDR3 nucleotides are TGTGCCAGCAGCGTAGGACAGGGGAGCTACTATGGCTACACCTTC.

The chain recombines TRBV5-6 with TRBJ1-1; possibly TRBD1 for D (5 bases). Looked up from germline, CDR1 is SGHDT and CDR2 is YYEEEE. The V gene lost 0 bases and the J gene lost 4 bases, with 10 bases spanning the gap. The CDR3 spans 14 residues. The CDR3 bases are TGTGCCAGCAGCTTGGCGGGGGGTAGCACTGAAGCTTTCTTT. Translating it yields CASSLAGGSTEAFF.

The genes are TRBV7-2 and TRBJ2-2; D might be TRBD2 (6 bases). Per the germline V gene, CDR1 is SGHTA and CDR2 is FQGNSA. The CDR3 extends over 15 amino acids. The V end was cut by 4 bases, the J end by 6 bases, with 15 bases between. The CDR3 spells CASSYRRGGPGELFF. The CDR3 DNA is TGTGCCAGCAGCTACCGGCGGGGCGGTCCCGGGGAGCTGTTTTTT.

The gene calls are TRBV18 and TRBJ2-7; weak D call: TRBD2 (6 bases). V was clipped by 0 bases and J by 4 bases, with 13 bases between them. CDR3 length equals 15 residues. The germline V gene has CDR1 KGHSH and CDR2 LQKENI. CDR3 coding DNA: TGTGCCAGCTCACCACCGAGCCGGGCGGGATACGAGCAGTACTTC. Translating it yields CASSPPSRAGYEQYF.

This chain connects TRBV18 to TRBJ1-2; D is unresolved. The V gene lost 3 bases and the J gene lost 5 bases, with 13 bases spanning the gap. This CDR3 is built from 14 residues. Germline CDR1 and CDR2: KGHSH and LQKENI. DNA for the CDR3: TGTGCCAGCTCACCCTCGGAGATCGCTTATGGCTACACCTTC. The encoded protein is CASSPSEIAYGYTF.